This T cell receptor (beta chain) was identified in a study of OX40 agonist ivuxolimab in advanced cancers. Notes on the study in general: Mean expanded clone counts were higher in CD8+ than CD4+ T cells.

This table comes from immunoSEQ multiplex PCR, and its TCRdb copy is limited to in-frame clones, with some not included. The repertoire holds about 40,000 clones, with around 88% as singletons. With respect to this clone: Its matching antigen is unknown.

The germline CDR1 and CDR2 sequences are MNHEY and SMNVEV (reference sequence). The CDR3 has 14 residues. Trimming cost V 6 bases and J 0 bases, with 10 bases left between them. The sequenced sample was CD4+ or CD8+ T cells sorted from blood, obtained in a trial of the OX40 agonist ivuxolimab. The clonotype comes from an adult with an advanced solid tumor such as melanoma, head and neck, liver or kidney cancer. The chain has TRBV27 and TRBJ2-3; TRBD2 is a possible D gene (6 bases). The CDR3 loop reads CASRRGTSTDTQYF. Written as DNA, the CDR3 is TGTGCCAGCAGGCGGGGTACTAGCACAGATACGCAGTATTTT.